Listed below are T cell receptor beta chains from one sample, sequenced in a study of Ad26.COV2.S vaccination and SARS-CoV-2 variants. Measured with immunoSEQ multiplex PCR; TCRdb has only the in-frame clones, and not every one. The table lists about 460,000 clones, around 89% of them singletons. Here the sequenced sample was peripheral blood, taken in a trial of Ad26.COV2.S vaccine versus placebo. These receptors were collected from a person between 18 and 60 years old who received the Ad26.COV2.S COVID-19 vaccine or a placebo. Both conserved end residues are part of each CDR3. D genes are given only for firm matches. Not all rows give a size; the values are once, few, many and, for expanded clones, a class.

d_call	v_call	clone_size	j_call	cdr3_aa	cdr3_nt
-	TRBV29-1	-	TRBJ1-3	CSVARDLGNTIYF	TGCAGCGTTGCCCGGGACCTTGGTAACACCATATATTTT
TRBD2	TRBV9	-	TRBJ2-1	CASSVVASGAYPYNEQFF	TGTGCCAGCAGCGTAGTGGCTAGCGGGGCCTACCCCTACAATGAGCAGTTCTTC
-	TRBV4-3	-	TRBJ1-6	CASSQESIRQGGVPLHF	TGCGCCAGCAGCCAAGAGAGTATTAGGCAGGGCGGGGTACCCCTCCACTTT
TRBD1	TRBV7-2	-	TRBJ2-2	CASSLLTGGNTGELFF	TGTGCCAGCAGCCTACTCACAGGGGGGAACACCGGGGAGCTGTTTTTT
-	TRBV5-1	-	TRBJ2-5	CASSLGEQNQETQYF	TGCGCCAGCAGCTTGGGTGAACAAAACCAAGAGACCCAGTACTTC
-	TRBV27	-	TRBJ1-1	CASSLQGGTEAFF	TGTGCCAGCAGTTTACAGGGAGGAACTGAAGCTTTCTTT
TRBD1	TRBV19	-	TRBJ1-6	CASSIRGGGNSPLHF	TGTGCCAGTAGTATTAGAGGGGGCGGGAATTCACCCCTCCACTTT
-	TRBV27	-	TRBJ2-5	CASSARGWYQETQYF	TGTGCCAGCAGTGCCAGGGGATGGTACCAAGAGACCCAGTACTTC
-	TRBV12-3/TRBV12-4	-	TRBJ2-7	CASSLGRGYEQYF	TGTGCCAGCAGTTTGGGCAGGGGCTACGAGCAGTACTTC
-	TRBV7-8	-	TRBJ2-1	CASSLWDTATYNEQFF	TGTGCCAGCAGCTTATGGGACACCGCGACCTACAATGAGCAGTTCTTC
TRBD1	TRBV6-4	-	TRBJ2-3	CASSRTGDGTDTQYF	TGTGCCAGCAGTAGAACAGGGGACGGTACAGATACGCAGTATTTT
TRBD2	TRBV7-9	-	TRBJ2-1	CASSLGLAGEQFF	TGTGCCAGCAGCTTAGGACTAGCGGGTGAGCAGTTCTTC
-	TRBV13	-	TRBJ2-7	CASSLQAAYEQYF	TGTGCCAGCAGCTTGCAGGCAGCCTACGAGCAGTACTTC
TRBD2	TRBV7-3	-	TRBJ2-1	CASSFHLAGDGTEQFF	TGTGCCAGCAGCTTCCATCTAGCGGGAGATGGGACTGAGCAGTTCTTC
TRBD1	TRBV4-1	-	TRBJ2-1	CASSPKTGAVGNEQFF	TGCGCCAGCAGCCCAAAGACAGGGGCGGTGGGCAATGAGCAGTTCTTC
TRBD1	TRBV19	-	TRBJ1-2	CASSTPRTGPGYTF	TGTGCCAGTAGTACCCCTAGGACAGGTCCTGGCTACACCTTC
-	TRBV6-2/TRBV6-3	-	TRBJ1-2	CASSTFPTGGYTF	TGTGCCAGCAGCACCTTCCCGACGGGGGGCTACACCTTC
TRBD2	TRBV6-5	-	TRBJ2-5	CASSYGLAGGGGTQYF	TGTGCCAGCAGTTACGGACTAGCGGGAGGTGGTGGGACCCAGTACTTC
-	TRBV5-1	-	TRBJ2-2	CASSFEGAGELFF	TGCGCCAGCAGCTTCGAGGGGGCCGGGGAGCTGTTTTTT
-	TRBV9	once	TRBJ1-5	CASSADPDRRVPQHF	TGTGCCAGCAGCGCTGACCCGGACCGCAGGGTACCCCAGCATTTT
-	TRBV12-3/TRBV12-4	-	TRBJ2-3	CASSPRTGDTQYF	TGTGCCAGCAGTCCACGGACCGGCGATACGCAGTATTTT
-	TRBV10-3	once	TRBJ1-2	CAIRSNFLIAGLDYGYTF	TGTGCCATCAGGTCTAATTTTTTGATTGCAGGGCTAGACTATGGCTACACCTTC
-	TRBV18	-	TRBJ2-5	CASSPREGSQETQYF	TGTGCCAGCTCACCGAGAGAGGGGAGCCAAGAGACCCAGTACTTC
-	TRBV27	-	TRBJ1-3	CASSTQAPFTRGNTIYF	TGTGCCAGCAGTACCCAGGCCCCTTTCACCCGGGGAAACACCATATATTTT
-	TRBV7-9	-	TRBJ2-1	CASSLASRDEQFF	TGTGCCAGCAGCTTAGCAAGTAGGGATGAGCAGTTCTTC
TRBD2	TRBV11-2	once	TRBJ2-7	CASSLLGGIAGAYEQYF	TGTGCCAGCAGCTTACTAGGTGGGATAGCGGGGGCCTACGAGCAGTACTTC
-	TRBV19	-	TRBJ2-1	CASSIGGNGYNEQFF	TGTGCCAGTAGTATTGGTGGGAATGGGTACAATGAGCAGTTCTTC
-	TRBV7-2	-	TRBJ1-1	CASSQDLNTEAFF	TGTGCCAGCAGCCAGGACTTGAACACTGAAGCTTTCTTT
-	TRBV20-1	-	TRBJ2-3	CSAQPDDTQYF	TGCAGTGCCCAGCCGGACGATACGCAGTATTTT
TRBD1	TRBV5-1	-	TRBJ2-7	CASSLGTGLRHEQYF	TGCGCCAGCAGCTTGGGGACAGGGTTGAGGCACGAGCAGTACTTC
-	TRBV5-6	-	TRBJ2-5	CASSWAETQYF	TGTGCCAGCAGCTGGGCGGAGACCCAGTACTTC
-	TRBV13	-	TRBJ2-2	CASSTRRDGNTGELFF	TGTGCCAGCAGCACCCGCCGGGATGGGAACACCGGGGAGCTGTTTTTT